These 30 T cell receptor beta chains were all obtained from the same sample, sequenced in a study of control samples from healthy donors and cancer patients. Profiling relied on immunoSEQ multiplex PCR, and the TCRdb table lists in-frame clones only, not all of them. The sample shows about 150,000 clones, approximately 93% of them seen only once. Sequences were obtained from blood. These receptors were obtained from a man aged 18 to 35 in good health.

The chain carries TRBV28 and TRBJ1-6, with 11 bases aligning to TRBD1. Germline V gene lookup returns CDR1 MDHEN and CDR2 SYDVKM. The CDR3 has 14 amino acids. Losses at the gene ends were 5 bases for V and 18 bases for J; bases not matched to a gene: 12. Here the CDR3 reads CASSHRDRGDLYHF. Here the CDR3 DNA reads TGTGCCAGCAGTCACCGGGACAGGGGGGACCTTTACCACTTT.

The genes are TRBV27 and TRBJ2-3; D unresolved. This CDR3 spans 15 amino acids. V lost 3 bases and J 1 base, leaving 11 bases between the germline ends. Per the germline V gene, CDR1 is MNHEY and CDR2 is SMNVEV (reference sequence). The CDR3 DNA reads TGTGCCAGCAGTTTTCTCGCGACCGGCACAGATACGCAGTATTTT. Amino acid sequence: CASSFLATGTDTQYF.

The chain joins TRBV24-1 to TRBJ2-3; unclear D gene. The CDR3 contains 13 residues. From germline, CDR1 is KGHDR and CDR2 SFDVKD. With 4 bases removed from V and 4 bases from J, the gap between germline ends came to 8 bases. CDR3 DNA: TGTGCCACCAGTGACCCCGCGGCAGATACGCAGTATTTT. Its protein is CATSDPAADTQYF.

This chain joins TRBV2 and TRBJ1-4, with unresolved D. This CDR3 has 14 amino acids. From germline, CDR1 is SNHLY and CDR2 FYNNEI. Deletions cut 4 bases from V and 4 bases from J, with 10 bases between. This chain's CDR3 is CASSVRPGNEKLFF. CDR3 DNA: TGTGCCAGCAGTGTAAGGCCTGGTAATGAAAAACTGTTTTTT. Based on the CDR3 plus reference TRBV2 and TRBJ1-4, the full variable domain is EPEVTQTPSHQVTQMGQEVILRCVPISNHLYFYWYRQILGQKVEFLVSFYNNEISEKSEIFDDQFSVERPDGSNFTLKIRSTKLEDSAMYFCASSVRPGNEKLFFGSGTQLSVL.

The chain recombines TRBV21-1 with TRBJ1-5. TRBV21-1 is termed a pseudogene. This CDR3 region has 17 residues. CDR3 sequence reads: CASRKGWTASGNQPQHF. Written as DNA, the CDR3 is TGTGCCAGCAGAAAGGGCTGGACTGCCTCGGGCAATCAGCCCCAGCATTTT.

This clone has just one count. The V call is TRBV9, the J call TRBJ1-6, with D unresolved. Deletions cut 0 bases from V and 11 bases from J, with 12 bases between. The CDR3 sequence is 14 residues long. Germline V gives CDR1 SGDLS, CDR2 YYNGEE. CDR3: CASSVAGYGTPLHF. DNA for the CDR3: TGTGCCAGCAGCGTAGCCGGTTATGGGACACCCCTCCACTTT.

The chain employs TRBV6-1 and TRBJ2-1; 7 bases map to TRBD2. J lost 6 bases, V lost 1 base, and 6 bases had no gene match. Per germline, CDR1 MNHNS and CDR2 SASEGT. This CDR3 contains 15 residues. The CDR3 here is CASSEDEGGPNEQFF. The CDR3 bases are TGTGCCAGCAGTGAAGATGAGGGAGGGCCCAATGAGCAGTTCTTC.

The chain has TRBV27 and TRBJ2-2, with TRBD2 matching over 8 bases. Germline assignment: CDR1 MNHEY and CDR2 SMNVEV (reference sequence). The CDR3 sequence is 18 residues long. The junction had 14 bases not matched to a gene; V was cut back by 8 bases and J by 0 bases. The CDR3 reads CASPSAGGRSSNTGELFF. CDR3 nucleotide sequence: TGTGCCAGCCCCTCCGCGGGGGGACGGTCTTCGAACACCGGGGAGCTGTTTTTT.

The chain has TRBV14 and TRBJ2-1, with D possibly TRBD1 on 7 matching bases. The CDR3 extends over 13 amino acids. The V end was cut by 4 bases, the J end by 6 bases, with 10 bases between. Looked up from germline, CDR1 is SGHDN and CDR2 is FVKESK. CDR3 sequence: CASSLQGGNEQFF. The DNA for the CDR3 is TGTGCCAGCAGCCTCCAGGGGGGCAATGAGCAGTTCTTC.

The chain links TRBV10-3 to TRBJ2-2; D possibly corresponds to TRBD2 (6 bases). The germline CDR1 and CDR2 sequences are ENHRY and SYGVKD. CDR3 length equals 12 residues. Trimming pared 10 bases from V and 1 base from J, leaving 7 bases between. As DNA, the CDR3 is TGTGCCACGCGGGAGAACACCGGGGAGCTGTTTTTT. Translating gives CATRENTGELFF.

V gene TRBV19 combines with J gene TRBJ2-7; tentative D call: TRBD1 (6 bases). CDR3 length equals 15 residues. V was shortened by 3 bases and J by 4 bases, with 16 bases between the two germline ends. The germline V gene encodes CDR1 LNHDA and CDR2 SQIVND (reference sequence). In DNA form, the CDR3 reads TGTGCCAGTAGTATTGTCCGGACAGCGCGGTACGAGCAGTACTTC. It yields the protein CASSIVRTARYEQYF.

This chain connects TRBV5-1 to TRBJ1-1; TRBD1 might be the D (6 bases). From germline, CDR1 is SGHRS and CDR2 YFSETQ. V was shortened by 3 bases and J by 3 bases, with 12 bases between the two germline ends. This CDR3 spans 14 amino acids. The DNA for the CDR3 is TGCGCCAGCAGCTACCTACAGGGTGACACTGAAGCTTTCTTT. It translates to CASSYLQGDTEAFF.

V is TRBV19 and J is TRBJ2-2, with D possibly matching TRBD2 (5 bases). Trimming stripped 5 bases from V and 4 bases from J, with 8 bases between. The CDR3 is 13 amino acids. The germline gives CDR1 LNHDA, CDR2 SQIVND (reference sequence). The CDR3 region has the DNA TGTGCCAGTAGTGAGGGATTCACCGGGGAGCTGTTTTTT. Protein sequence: CASSEGFTGELFF. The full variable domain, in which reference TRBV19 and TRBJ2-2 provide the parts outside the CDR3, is DGGITQSPKYLFRKEGQNVTLSCEQNLNHDAMYWYRQDPGQGLRLIYYSQIVNDFQKGDIAEGYSVSREKKESFPLTVTSAQKNPTAFYLCASSEGFTGELFFGEGSRLTVL.

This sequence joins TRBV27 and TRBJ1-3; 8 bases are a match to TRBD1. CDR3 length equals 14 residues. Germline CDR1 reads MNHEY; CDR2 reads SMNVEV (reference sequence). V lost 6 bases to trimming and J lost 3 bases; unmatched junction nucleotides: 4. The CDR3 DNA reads TGTGCCAGCAGACGGACAGGGAGTGGAAACACCATATATTTT. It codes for CASRRTGSGNTIYF.

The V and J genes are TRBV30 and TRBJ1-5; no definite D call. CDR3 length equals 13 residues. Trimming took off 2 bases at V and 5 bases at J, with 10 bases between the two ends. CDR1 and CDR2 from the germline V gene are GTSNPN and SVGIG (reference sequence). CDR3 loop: CAWSRTRDQPQHF. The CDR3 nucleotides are TGTGCCTGGAGTCGGACCCGTGATCAGCCCCAGCATTTT.

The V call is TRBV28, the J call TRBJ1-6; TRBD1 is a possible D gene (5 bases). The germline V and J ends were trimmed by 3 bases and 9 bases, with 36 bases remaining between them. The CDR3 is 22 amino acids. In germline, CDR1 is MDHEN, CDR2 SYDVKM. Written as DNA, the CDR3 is TGTGCCAGCAGTTTTGCCTCCGGGGCTGAACCCCCGGGGCCCCCGACAAGTTCACCCCTCCACTTT. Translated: CASSFASGAEPPGPPTSSPLHF.

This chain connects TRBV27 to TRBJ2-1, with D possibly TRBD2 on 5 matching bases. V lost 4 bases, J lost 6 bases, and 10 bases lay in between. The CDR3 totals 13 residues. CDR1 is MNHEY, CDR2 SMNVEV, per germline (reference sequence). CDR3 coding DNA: TGTGCCAGCAGTTGGGGAGCCCTCAATGAGCAGTTCTTC. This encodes CASSWGALNEQFF.

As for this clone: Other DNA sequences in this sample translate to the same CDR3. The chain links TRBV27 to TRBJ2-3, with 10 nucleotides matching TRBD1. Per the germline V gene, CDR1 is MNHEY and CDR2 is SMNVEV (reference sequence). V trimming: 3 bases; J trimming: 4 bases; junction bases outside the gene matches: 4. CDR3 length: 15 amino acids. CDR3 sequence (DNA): TGTGCCAGCAGTTTGGGACAGGGGTTTGCAGATACGCAGTATTTT. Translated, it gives CASSLGQGFADTQYF.

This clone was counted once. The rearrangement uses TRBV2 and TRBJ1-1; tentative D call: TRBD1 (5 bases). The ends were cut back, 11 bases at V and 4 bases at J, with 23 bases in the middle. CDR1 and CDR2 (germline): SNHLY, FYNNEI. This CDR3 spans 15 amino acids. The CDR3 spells CACGPRQGVFTEAFF. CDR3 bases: TGTGCCTGTGGACCGAGGCAGGGAGTTTTCACTGAAGCTTTCTTT.

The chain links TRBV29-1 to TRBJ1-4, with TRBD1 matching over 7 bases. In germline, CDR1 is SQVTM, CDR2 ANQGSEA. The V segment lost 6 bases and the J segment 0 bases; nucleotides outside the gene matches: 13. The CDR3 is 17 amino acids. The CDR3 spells CSVRGGIQGATNEKLFF. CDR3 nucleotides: TGCAGCGTCAGAGGGGGGATTCAGGGGGCAACTAATGAAAAACTGTTTTTT.

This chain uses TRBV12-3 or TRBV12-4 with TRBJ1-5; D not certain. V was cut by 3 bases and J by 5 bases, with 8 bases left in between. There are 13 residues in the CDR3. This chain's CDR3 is CASSFVGDQPQHF. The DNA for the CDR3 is TGTGCCAGCAGTTTTGTAGGCGATCAGCCCCAGCATTTT.

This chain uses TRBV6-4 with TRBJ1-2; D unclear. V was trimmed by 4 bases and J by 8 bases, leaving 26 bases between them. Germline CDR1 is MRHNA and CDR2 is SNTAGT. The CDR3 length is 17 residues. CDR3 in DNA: TGTGCCAGCAGTGGATCAAGCGAGACGGGTCTTCTAGGAGGCTACACCTTC. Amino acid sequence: CASSGSSETGLLGGYTF.

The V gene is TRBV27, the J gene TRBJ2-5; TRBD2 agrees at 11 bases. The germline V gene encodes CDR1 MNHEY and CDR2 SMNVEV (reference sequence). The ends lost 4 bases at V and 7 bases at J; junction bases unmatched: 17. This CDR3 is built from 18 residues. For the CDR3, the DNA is TGTGCCAGCAGTTCCGTCCGGGGGGCTAGCGGGAGGTGGGGGACCCAGTACTTC. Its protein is CASSSVRGASGRWGTQYF.

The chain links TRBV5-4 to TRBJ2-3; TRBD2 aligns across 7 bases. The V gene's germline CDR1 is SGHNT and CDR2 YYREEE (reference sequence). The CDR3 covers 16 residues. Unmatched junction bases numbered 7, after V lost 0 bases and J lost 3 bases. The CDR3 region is CASSLDGGSVTDTQYF. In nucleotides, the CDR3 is TGTGCCAGCAGCTTGGACGGCGGGAGCGTTACAGATACGCAGTATTTT.

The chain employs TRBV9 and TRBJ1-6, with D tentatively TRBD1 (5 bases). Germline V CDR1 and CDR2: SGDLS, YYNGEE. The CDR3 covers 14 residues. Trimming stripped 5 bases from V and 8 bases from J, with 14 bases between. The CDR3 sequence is CASSVGGDHSPLHF. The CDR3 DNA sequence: TGTGCCAGCAGTGTCGGGGGGGATCATTCACCCCTCCACTTT.

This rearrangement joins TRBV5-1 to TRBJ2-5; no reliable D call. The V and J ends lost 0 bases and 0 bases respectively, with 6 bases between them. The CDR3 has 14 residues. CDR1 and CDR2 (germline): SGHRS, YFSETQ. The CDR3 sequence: CASSLGSYQETQYF. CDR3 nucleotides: TGCGCCAGCAGCTTGGGGTCGTACCAAGAGACCCAGTACTTC.

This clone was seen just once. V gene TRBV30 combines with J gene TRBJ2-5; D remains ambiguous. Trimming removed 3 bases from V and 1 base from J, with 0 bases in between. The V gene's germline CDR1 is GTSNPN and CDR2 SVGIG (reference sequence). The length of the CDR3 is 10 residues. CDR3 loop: CAWSQETQYF. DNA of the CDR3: TGTGCCTGGAGCCAAGAGACCCAGTACTTC. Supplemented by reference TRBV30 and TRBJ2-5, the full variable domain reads SQTIHQWPATLVQPVGSPLSLECTVEGTSNPNLYWYRQAAGRGLQLLFYSVGIGQISSEVPQNLSASRPQDRQFILSSKKLLLSDSGFYLCAWSQETQYFGPGTRLLVL.

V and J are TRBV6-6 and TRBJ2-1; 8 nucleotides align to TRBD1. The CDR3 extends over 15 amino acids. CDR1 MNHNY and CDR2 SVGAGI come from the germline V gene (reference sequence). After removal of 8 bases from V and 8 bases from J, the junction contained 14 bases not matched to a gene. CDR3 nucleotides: TGTGCCAGCGATCGTGGCAGGGGGCATTTGGATGAGCAGTTCTTC. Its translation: CASDRGRGHLDEQFF.

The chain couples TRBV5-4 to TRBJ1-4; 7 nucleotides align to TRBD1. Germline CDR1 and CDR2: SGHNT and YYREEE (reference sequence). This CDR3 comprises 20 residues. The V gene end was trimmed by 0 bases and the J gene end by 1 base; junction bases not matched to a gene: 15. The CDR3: CASSLASETGRPLTNEKLFF. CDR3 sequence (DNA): TGTGCCAGCAGCTTGGCCTCCGAGACAGGGCGACCACTAACTAATGAAAAACTGTTTTTT.

CDR3 DNA sequence: TGTGCCAGCTCCCCCTCGTTGGGGCAGCCCCAGCATTTT. It encodes CASSPSLGQPQHF. V and J are TRBV18 and TRBJ1-5; D is ambiguous. Trimming removed 6 bases at V and 7 bases at J, with 13 bases between. This CDR3 has 13 residues. Germline V gives CDR1 KGHSH, CDR2 LQKENI. Complete variable domain (other parts from reference TRBV18 and TRBJ1-5): NAGVMQNPRHLVRRRGQEARLRCSPMKGHSHVYWYRQLPEEGLKFMVYLQKENIIDESGMPKERFSAEFPKEGPSILRIQQVVRGDSAAYFCASSPSLGQPQHFGDGTRLSIL.